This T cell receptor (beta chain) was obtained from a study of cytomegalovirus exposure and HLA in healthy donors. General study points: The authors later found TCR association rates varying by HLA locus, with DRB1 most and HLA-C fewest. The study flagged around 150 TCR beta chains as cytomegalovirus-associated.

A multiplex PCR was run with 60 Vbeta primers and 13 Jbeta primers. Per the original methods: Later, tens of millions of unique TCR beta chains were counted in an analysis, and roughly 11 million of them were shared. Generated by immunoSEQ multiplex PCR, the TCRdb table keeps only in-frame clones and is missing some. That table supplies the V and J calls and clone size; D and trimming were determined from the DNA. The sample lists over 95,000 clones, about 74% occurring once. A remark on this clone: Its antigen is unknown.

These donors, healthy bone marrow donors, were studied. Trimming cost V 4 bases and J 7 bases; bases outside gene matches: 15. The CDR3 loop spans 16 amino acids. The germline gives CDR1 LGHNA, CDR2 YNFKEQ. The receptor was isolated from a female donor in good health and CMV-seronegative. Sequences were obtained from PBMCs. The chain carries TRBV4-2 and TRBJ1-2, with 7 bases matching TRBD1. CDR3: CASSLDTGTVLGGYTF. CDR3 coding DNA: TGTGCCAGCAGCCTGGACACCGGGACAGTTCTAGGTGGCTACACCTTC.